This T cell receptor (beta chain) was captured by sequencing in a study of cytomegalovirus exposure and HLA in healthy donors. Whole-study findings and limits: Later work found most CMV-associated TCR beta chains apparently HLA-restricted. One later analysis reportedly identified an Asian-associated ancestry cluster that showed fewer N-insertions than the roughly 620-donor mean. High specificity and sensitivity for cytomegalovirus status were reported for the classifier.

Details on this clone: What it binds is unknown.

The PCR made use of 60 Vbeta and 13 Jbeta primers. The assay was immunoSEQ multiplex PCR, and TCRdb's table has in-frame clones only and misses some. The sample includes under 200,000 clones. This CDR3 region has 14 residues. The V and J ends lost 2 bases and 1 base respectively, with 7 bases between them. Per the germline V gene, CDR1 is MRHNA and CDR2 is SNTAGT. This sequence joins TRBV6-4 and TRBJ2-3; no firm D call. The sequencing sample was made of PBMCs. The sequence was collected from a man younger than 40 in good health and CMV-seronegative. The DNA of the CDR3 is TGTGCCAGCAGTGACAGGAGTGGCACAGATACGCAGTATTTT. Protein product: CASSDRSGTDTQYF.